A selection of T cell receptor beta chains follows, all from one sample in a study of monozygotic twins with inflammatory bowel disease. After re-calling the 5' RACE reads, TCRdb lists one entry per CDR3 protein, DNA absent. This sample's table has approximately 100,000 distinct CDR3 sequences. Sequencing input: blood. These receptors all stem from a human donor with ulcerative colitis or Crohn's disease, or a healthy co-twin of an affected twin (not recorded which). Both conserved end residues are part of each CDR3. Fields, in order: J gene, V gene, CDR3 protein.

J gene: TRBJ2-3
V gene: TRBV27
CDR3 protein: CASSSPGAGTDTQYF

J gene: TRBJ2-7
V gene: TRBV7-6
CDR3 protein: CASSLGALYEQYF

J gene: TRBJ1-2
V gene: TRBV5-6
CDR3 protein: CASSLYDRVEYGYTF

J gene: TRBJ2-5
V gene: TRBV15
CDR3 protein: CATSRHLQETQYF

J gene: TRBJ2-1
V gene: TRBV20-1
CDR3 protein: CSAGSGRRREQFF

J gene: TRBJ2-5
V gene: TRBV11-2
CDR3 protein: CASSSPPRWVRMQETQYF

J gene: TRBJ2-1
V gene: TRBV6-1
CDR3 protein: CASSWTGGNYNEQFF

J gene: TRBJ2-1
V gene: TRBV7-3
CDR3 protein: CASSPHSWRGDYNEQFF

J gene: TRBJ2-7
V gene: TRBV7-6
CDR3 protein: CASSLVGDEQYF

J gene: TRBJ1-6
V gene: TRBV25-1
CDR3 protein: CASSESYSGNSPLHF

J gene: TRBJ1-2
V gene: TRBV3-1
CDR3 protein: CASSQDRTAYGYTF

J gene: TRBJ2-7
V gene: TRBV29-1
CDR3 protein: CSVELAVQSSYEQYF

J gene: TRBJ2-7
V gene: TRBV18
CDR3 protein: CASSPTSDYEQYF

J gene: TRBJ1-1
V gene: TRBV5-1
CDR3 protein: CASSVEDVGTEAFF

J gene: TRBJ1-1
V gene: TRBV9
CDR3 protein: CASSPSRGPNLEAFF

J gene: TRBJ2-2
V gene: TRBV9
CDR3 protein: CASSALTGVDTGELFF

J gene: TRBJ1-4
V gene: TRBV7-2
CDR3 protein: CASSLFGGTNEKLFF

J gene: TRBJ2-5
V gene: TRBV4-1
CDR3 protein: CASSKTSGEETQYF

J gene: TRBJ2-2
V gene: TRBV12-5
CDR3 protein: CASTGGAGELFF

J gene: TRBJ2-7
V gene: TRBV7-2
CDR3 protein: CASSPAGEAYEQYF

J gene: TRBJ1-1
V gene: TRBV7-9
CDR3 protein: CASSIGGTEAFF

J gene: TRBJ2-5
V gene: TRBV5-1
CDR3 protein: CASSFLTGNMQETQYF

J gene: TRBJ1-5
V gene: TRBV14
CDR3 protein: CASSKNSNQPQHF

J gene: TRBJ2-4
V gene: TRBV7-6
CDR3 protein: CASSLGGLGSRQYF

J gene: TRBJ2-7
V gene: TRBV25-1
CDR3 protein: CASSGWQGYEQYF

J gene: TRBJ2-2
V gene: TRBV7-2
CDR3 protein: CASSRLGGSNTGELFF

J gene: TRBJ1-2
V gene: TRBV5-4
CDR3 protein: CASSPGGQDGYTF

J gene: TRBJ2-2
V gene: TRBV12-3/TRBV12-4
CDR3 protein: CASSAGTSLVGELFF

J gene: TRBJ1-6
V gene: TRBV5-6
CDR3 protein: CASSLALSADGSPLHF

J gene: TRBJ1-5
V gene: TRBV5-4
CDR3 protein: CASSLDGRQPQHF

J gene: TRBJ2-2
V gene: TRBV2
CDR3 protein: CASSEAGGRPGELFF

J gene: TRBJ1-3
V gene: TRBV7-8
CDR3 protein: CASSLEGQTSGNTIYF

J gene: TRBJ1-2
V gene: TRBV2
CDR3 protein: CASGQGEGYTF

J gene: TRBJ2-7
V gene: TRBV5-1
CDR3 protein: CASRNQALGTYEQYF

J gene: TRBJ1-5
V gene: TRBV27
CDR3 protein: CASSLYPYSNQPQHF

J gene: TRBJ1-1
V gene: TRBV7-3
CDR3 protein: CASSLFAGDTEAFF

J gene: TRBJ2-2
V gene: TRBV19
CDR3 protein: CASSMRANTGELFF

J gene: TRBJ2-7
V gene: TRBV28
CDR3 protein: CASRGLAREQYF

J gene: TRBJ2-7
V gene: TRBV11-2
CDR3 protein: CASSLDYGGAYEQYF

J gene: TRBJ2-7
V gene: TRBV28
CDR3 protein: CASSPSYRGLYEQYF

J gene: TRBJ2-1
V gene: TRBV9
CDR3 protein: CASSIDDRGRLHEQFF

J gene: TRBJ2-5
V gene: TRBV11-3
CDR3 protein: CASSLSLAGSQETQYF

J gene: TRBJ1-1
V gene: TRBV7-8
CDR3 protein: CASSPGLGRVTEAFF

J gene: TRBJ1-4
V gene: TRBV5-6
CDR3 protein: CASSPQGAGEKLFF

J gene: TRBJ2-1
V gene: TRBV20-1
CDR3 protein: CSARGTFQNEQFF

J gene: TRBJ1-1
V gene: TRBV20-1
CDR3 protein: CSASPDRNTEAFF

J gene: TRBJ2-3
V gene: TRBV12-3/TRBV12-4
CDR3 protein: CASGPGTDTQYF

J gene: TRBJ2-5
V gene: TRBV7-2
CDR3 protein: CASSLAGGTQETQYF

J gene: TRBJ2-2
V gene: TRBV7-2
CDR3 protein: CASRRETGELFF

J gene: TRBJ2-1
V gene: TRBV7-3
CDR3 protein: CASSLEVAGWNEQFF

J gene: TRBJ2-4
V gene: TRBV27
CDR3 protein: CASSPRTGGNKNIQYF

J gene: TRBJ2-7
V gene: TRBV20-1
CDR3 protein: CSARIAGGGEQYF

J gene: TRBJ2-7
V gene: TRBV28
CDR3 protein: CASSPIGPYEQYF

J gene: TRBJ2-2
V gene: TRBV4-1
CDR3 protein: CASSQEAGVDTGELFF